The clone carrying this T cell receptor beta chain came up a few times. This sample is drawn from a study of CD8 T cells in ankylosing spondylitis. TCRdb used MiXCR to reprocess the 5' RACE reads, holding one entry per CDR3 protein. The sample carries about 140,000 distinct CDR3 sequences, about 7% recorded once. The CDR3 covers 15 residues. Germline loops: CDR1 MGHRA, CDR2 YSYEKL. With 3 bases clipped from V and 5 bases from J, the junction kept 8 bases outside the gene matches. This sequence joins TRBV4-1 and TRBJ2-5; the match to TRBD2 covers 8 bases. Sequenced material: blood, either unsorted or a sorted T cell fraction (not recorded which). The source is a female donor with ankylosing spondylitis or in good health (not recorded which). The CDR3 here is CASSQGRLARETQYF. In DNA form, the CDR3 reads TGCGCCAGCAGCCAGGGCAGACTAGCGAGGGAGACCCAGTACTTC.